This T cell receptor (beta chain) is from a study of Graves' ophthalmopathy and Graves' hyperthyroidism. About the study: The collection of peripheral blood took place at initial diagnosis, before any treatment. The study's findings and limits: In blood appeared most of the expanded thyroid clonotypes whose frequency exceeded 0.001. Separation of ophthalmopathy from stable hyperthyroidism was achieved by a 13-signature model, at approximately 90% sensitivity and about 81% specificity.

Amplified material comprised TCR beta CDR3 regions derived from RNA transcripts. After a first-round RT-PCR with HTBI primers, a second-round multiplex PCR was run. TCRdb analysed the multiplex PCR reads with MiXCR anew, one entry per CDR3 protein. The repertoire holds some 750,000 distinct CDR3 sequences, 35% to 50% seen once, with about 40% in the top ten. The CDR3 has 18 amino acids. The V and J ends lost 4 bases and 3 bases respectively, with 21 bases between them. Germline V gives CDR1 SEHNR, CDR2 FQNEAQ (reference sequence). The sample holds a few counts of this clonotype. Its specificity is unknown. Moderate-to-severe activity, CAS ≥3, NOSPECS ≥4 and a duration under 3 months were seen in donors with ophthalmopathy.

The sequenced material came from peripheral blood. This clonotype was sampled from an adult man with Graves' ophthalmopathy. J is TRBJ2-2 and V is TRBV7-9, with D tentatively TRBD1 (6 bases). The CDR3 region has the DNA TGTGCCAGCAGCTGGGAGTTCCCAGGGGAGATGCACACCGGGGAGCTGTTTTTT. Residues: CASSWEFPGEMHTGELFF.